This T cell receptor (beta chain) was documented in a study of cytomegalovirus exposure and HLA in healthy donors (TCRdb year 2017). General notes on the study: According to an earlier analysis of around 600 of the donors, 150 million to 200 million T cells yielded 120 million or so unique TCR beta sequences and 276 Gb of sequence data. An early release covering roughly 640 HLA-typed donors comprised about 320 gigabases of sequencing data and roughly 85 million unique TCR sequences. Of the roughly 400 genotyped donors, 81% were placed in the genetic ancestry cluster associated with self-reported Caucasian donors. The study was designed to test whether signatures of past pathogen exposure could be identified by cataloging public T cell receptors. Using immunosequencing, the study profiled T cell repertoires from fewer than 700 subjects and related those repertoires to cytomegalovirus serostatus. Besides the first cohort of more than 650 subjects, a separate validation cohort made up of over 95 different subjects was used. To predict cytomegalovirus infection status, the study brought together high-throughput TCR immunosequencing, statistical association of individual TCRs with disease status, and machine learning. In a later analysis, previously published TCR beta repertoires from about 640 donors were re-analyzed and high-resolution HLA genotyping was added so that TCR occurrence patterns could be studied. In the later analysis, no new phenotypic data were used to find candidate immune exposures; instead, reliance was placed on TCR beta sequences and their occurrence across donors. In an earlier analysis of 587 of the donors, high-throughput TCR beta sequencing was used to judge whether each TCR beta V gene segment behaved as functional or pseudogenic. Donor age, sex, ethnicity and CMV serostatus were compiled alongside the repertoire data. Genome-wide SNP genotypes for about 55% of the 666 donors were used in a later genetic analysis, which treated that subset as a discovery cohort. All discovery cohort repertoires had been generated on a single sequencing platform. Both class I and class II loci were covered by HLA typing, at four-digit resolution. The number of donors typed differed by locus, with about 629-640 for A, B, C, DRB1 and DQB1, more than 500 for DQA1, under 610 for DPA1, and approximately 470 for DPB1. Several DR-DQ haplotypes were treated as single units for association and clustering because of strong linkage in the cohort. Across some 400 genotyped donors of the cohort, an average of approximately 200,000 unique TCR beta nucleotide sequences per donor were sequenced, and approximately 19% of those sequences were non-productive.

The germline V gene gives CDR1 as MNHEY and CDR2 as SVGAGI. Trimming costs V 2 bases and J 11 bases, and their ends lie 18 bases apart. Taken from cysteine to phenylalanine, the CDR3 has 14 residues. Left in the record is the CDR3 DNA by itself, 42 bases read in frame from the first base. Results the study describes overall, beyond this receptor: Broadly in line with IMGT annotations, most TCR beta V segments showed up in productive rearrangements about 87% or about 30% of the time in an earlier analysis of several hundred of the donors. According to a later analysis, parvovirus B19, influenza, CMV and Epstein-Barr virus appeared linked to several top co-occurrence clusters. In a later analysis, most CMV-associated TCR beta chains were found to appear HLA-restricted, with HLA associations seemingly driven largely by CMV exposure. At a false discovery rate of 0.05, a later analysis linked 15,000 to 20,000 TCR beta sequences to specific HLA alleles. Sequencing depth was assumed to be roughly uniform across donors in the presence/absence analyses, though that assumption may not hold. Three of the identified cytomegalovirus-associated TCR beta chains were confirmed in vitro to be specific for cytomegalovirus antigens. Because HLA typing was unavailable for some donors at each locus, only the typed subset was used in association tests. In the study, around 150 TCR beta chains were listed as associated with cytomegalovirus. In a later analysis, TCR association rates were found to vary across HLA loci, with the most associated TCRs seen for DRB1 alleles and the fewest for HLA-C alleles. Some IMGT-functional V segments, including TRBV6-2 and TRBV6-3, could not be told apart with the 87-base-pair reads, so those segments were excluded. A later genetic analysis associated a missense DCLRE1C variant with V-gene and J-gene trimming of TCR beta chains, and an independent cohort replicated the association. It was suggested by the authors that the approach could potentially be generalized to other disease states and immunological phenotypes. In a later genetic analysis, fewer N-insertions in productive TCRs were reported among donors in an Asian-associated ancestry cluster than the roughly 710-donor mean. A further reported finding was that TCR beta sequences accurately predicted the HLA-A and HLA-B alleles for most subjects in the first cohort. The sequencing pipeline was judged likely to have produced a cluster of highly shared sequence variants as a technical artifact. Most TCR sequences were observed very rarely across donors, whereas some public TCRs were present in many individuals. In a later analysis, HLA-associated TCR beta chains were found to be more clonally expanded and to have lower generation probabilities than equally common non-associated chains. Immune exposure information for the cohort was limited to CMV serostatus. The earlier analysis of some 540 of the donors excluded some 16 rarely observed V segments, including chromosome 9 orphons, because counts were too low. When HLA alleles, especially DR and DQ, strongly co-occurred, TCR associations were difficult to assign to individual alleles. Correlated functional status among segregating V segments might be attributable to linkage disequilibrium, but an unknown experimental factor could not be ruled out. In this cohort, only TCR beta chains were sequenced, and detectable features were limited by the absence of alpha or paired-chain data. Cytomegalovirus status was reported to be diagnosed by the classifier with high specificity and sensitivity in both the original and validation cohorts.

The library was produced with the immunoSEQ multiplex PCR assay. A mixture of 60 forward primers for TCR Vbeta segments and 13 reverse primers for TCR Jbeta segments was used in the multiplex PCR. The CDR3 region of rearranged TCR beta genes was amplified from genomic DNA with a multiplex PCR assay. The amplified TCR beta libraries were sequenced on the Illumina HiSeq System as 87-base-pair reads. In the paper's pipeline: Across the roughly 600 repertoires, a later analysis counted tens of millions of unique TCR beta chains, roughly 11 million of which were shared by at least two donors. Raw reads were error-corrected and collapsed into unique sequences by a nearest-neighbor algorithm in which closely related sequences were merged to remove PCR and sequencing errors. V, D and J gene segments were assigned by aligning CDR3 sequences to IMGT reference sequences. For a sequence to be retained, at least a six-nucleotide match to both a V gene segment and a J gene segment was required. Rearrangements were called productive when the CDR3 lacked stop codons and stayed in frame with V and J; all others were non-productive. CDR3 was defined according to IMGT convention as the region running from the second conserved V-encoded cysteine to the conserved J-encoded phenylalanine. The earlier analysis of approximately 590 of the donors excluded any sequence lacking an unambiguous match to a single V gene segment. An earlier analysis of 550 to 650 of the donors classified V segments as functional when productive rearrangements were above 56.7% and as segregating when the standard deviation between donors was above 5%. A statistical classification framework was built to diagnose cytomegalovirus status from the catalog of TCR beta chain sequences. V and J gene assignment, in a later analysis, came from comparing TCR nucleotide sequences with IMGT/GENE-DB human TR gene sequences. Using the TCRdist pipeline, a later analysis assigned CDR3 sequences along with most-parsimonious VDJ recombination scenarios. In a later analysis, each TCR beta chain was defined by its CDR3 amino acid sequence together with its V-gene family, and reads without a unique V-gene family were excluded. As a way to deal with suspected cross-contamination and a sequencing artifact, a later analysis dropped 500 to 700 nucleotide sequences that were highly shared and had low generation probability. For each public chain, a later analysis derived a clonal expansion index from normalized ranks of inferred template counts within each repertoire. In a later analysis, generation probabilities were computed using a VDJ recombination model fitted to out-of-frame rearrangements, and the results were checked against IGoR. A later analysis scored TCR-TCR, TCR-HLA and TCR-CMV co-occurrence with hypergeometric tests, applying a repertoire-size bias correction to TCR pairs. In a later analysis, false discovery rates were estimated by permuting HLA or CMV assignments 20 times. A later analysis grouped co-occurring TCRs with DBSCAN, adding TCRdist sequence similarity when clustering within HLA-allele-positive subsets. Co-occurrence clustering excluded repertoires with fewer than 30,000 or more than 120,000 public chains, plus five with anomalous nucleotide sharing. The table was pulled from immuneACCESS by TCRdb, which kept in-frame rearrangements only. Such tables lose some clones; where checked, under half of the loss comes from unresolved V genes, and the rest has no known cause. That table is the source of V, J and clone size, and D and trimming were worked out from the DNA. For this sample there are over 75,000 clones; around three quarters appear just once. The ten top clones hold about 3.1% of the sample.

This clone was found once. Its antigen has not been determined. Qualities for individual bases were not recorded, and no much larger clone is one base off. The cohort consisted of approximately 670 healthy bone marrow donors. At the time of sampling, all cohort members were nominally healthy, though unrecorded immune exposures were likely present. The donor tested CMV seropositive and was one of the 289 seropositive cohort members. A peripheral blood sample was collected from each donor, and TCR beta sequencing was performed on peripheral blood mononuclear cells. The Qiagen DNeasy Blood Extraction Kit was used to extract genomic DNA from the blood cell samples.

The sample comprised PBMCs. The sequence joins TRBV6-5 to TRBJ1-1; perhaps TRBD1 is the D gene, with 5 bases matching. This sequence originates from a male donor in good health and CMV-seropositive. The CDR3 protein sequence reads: CASSYGPGNGGAFF. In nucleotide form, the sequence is TGTGCCAGCAGTTACGGGCCAGGGAATGGCGGCGCTTTCTTT.